This T cell receptor (beta chain) is from a study of blood T cell repertoires in COVID-19. V was shortened by 1 base and J by 6 bases, with 6 bases between the two germline ends. The CDR3 runs 13 residues. Germline V gives CDR1 SGHAT, CDR2 FQNNGV. Sequenced by immunoSEQ multiplex PCR; TCRdb stores in-frame clones only, minus some. The sample lists about 260,000 clones; 91% were seen once. This TCR derives from a person aged 18 to 30 with COVID-19, enrolled during active disease. This sequence joins TRBV11-2 and TRBJ2-2, with D unclear. The sequencing sample was made of peripheral blood. CDR3 sequence: CASSLAGPGELFF. The CDR3 DNA reads as TGTGCCAGCAGCTTAGCAGGTCCCGGGGAGCTGTTTTTT.